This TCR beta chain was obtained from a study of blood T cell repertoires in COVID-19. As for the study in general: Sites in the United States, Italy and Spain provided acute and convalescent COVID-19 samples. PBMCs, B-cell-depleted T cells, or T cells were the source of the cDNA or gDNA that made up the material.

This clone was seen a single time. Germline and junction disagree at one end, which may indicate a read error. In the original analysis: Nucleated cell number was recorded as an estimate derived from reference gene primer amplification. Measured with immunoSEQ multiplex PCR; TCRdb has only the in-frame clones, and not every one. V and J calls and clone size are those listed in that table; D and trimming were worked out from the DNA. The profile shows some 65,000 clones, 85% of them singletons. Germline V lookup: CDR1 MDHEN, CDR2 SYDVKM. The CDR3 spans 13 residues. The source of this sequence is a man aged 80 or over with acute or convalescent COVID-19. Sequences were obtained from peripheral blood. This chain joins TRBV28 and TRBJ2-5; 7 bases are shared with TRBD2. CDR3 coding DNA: TGTGCCAGCGGTTTAAGCGGGACCCAGACCCAGTACTTC. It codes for CASGLSGTQTQYF.